These 19 T cell receptor beta chains originate from one sample sequenced in a study of response to subunit inactivated influenza vaccine. MiXCR was run by TCRdb on the RT-PCR reads, yielding one entry per CDR3 protein. The data show 500,000 to 600,000 distinct CDR3 sequences, about 7.6% seen once. Here the sequenced sample was PBMCs from blood, taken less than 30 months after vaccination. Receptors were obtained from a man aged 50 to 75 who received an inactivated influenza vaccine.

V and J are TRBV28 and TRBJ2-5; 7 nucleotides agree with TRBD1. The CDR3 extends over 19 amino acids. The germline gives CDR1 MDHEN, CDR2 SYDVKM. Trimming took 3 bases from V and 0 from J; bases not matched to a gene: 16. The CDR3 reads CASSFWSGTDALDQETQYF. In nucleotides, the CDR3 is TGTGCCAGCAGTTTTTGGTCGGGGACAGATGCCCTCGACCAAGAGACCCAGTACTTC.

The chain recombines TRBV28 with TRBJ1-2; 7 nucleotides match TRBD1. The CDR3 spans 13 residues. The V and J ends lost 2 bases and 7 bases, in that order; junction bases with no gene match: 4. Looked up from germline, CDR1 is MDHEN and CDR2 is SYDVKM. CDR3 region: CASSLSDRAGYTF. CDR3 nucleotides: TGTGCCAGCAGTTTAAGTGACAGGGCTGGCTACACCTTC.

Only a few counts were recorded for this clonotype. The chain recombines TRBV20-1 with TRBJ1-1, with D perhaps matching TRBD1 (5 bases). CDR3 length equals 11 residues. Germline CDR1 reads DFQATT; CDR2 reads SNEGSKA (reference sequence). V lost 7 bases, J lost 10 bases, and 16 bases lay in between. The CDR3 DNA is TGCAGTGTCAGGGAAATGCTGGTAGCTTTCTTT. Its protein is CSVREMLVAFF.

Only a few counts were recorded for this clonotype. V is TRBV5-1 and J is TRBJ2-3; D remains unclear. Germline CDR1 and CDR2: SGHRS and YFSETQ. The CDR3 covers 18 residues. Trimming stripped 0 bases from V and 7 bases from J, with 24 bases between. Here the CDR3 DNA reads TGCGCCAGCAGCTTGGGCAATCACCGGGCCCGCCAAGATAATACGCAGTATTTT. Amino acid sequence: CASSLGNHRARQDNTQYF.

The CDR3 sequence is CSARDERLGAGELFF. The CDR3 DNA reads as TGCAGTGCTAGAGATGAGAGACTTGGTGCCGGGGAGCTGTTTTTT. This rearrangement joins TRBV20-1 to TRBJ2-2; D is unclear. CDR3 length: 15 residues. Trimming left V 0 bases short and J 6 bases short, with 14 bases between. Per the germline V gene, CDR1 is DFQATT and CDR2 is SNEGSKA (reference sequence).

The gene calls are TRBV6-2 or TRBV6-3 and TRBJ2-7; D possibly corresponds to TRBD2 (5 bases). The ends were cut back, 7 bases at V and 6 bases at J, with 19 bases in the middle. Germline V gives CDR1 MNHEY, CDR2 SVGEGT. This CDR3 region has 14 residues. The CDR3 loop is CASTNSGRWGEQYF. The CDR3 nucleotides read TGTGCCAGCACAAACTCGGGAAGGTGGGGCGAGCAGTACTTC.

This clonotype appeared once. The chain combines TRBV29-1 with TRBJ2-3; 8 bases are shared with TRBD2. The CDR3 consists of 14 residues. Germline CDR1 SQVTM, CDR2 ANQGSEA. The V and J ends lost 7 bases and 2 bases, in that order; junction bases with no gene match: 8. DNA for the CDR3: TGCAGCGGCCTTAGCGGGGACCTCACAGATACGCAGTATTTT. Amino acids: CSGLSGDLTDTQYF.

This clonotype was recorded many times. The chain joins TRBV5-1 to TRBJ1-2, with 7 positions matching TRBD1. In germline, CDR1 is SGHRS, CDR2 YFSETQ. V lost 3 bases and J lost 2; bases outside the gene matches: 7. The CDR3 runs 15 residues. The CDR3 coding sequence is TGCGCCAGCAGCTCACTCCAGACAGGGAACTATGGCTACACCTTC. Translated, it gives CASSSLQTGNYGYTF.

This clonotype was observed at least ten times. The gene calls are TRBV28 and TRBJ1-2; a weak D match, TRBD1 (5 bases). There are 15 residues in the CDR3. From germline, CDR1 is MDHEN and CDR2 SYDVKM. V gave up 5 bases and J gave up 4 bases, with 17 bases separating them. CDR3 protein: CASSTDITYIYGYTF. DNA of the CDR3: TGTGCCAGCAGTACGGACATCACTTACATCTATGGCTACACCTTC.

The gene calls are TRBV5-1 and TRBJ2-4, with D possibly TRBD2 on 5 matching bases. The CDR3 has 16 amino acids. V was trimmed by 0 bases and J by 0 bases, leaving 10 bases between them. CDR1 and CDR2 (germline): SGHRS, YFSETQ. The CDR3 DNA follows: TGCGCCAGCAGCTTGGAATCGGGGAAAGCCAAAAACATTCAGTACTTC. It is translated as CASSLESGKAKNIQYF.

To note about this clonotype: Possible read error: a much larger clone is one base away. V and J are TRBV20-1 and TRBJ1-1; the D is unclear. The CDR3 has 14 residues. The V and J ends lost 2 bases and 0 bases respectively, with 10 bases between them. Germline-derived CDR1 and CDR2 are DFQATT and SNEGSKA (reference sequence). The CDR3 here is CSARPTRMNTEAFF. The CDR3 region has the DNA TGCAGTGCTAGACCGACGAGGATGAACACTGAAGCTTTCTTT.

This clonotype showed up just a few times. V gene TRBV4-2 combines with J gene TRBJ1-2; 12 nucleotides agree with TRBD1. Germline-derived CDR1 and CDR2 are LGHNA and YNFKEQ. This CDR3 is built from 15 residues. V lost 1 base and J lost 7; bases outside the gene matches: 4. CDR3: CASSQVGTGGSGYTF. CDR3 DNA sequence: TGTGCCAGCAGCCAAGTGGGGACAGGGGGCTCTGGCTACACCTTC.

The rearrangement uses TRBV15 and TRBJ2-7; no firm D call. Germline-derived CDR1 and CDR2 are LNHNV and YYDKDF (reference sequence). The V end lost 3 bases, the J end lost 5 bases, and 14 bases lay between the germline ends. This CDR3 spans 14 amino acids. The CDR3: CATSRGAATHEQYF. CDR3 DNA: TGTGCCACCAGCAGGGGTGCGGCTACCCACGAGCAGTACTTC. The whole variable domain, filled in from reference TRBV15 and TRBJ2-7, reads DAMVIQNPRYQVTQFGKPVTLSCSQTLNHNVMYWYQQKSSQAPKLLFHYYDKDFNNEADTPDNFQSRRPNTSFCFLDIRSPGLGDTAMYLCATSRGAATHEQYFGPGTRLTVT.

The chain joins TRBV7-2 to TRBJ2-3; TRBD2 matches 8 bases. The CDR3 consists of 16 residues. V was pared by 4 bases and J by 1 base, with 7 bases of the junction left unmatched. Germline V lookup: CDR1 SGHTA, CDR2 FQGNSA. The CDR3 here is CASSSPRAGGTDTQYF. DNA for the CDR3: TGTGCCAGCAGCTCGCCCAGAGCGGGGGGCACAGATACGCAGTATTTT. Full variable domain (missing parts from reference TRBV7-2 and TRBJ2-3): GAGVSQSPSNKVTEKGKDVELRCDPISGHTALYWYRQSLGQGLEFLIYFQGNSAPDKSGLPSDRFSAERTGGSVSTLTIQRTQQEDSAVYLCASSSPRAGGTDTQYFGPGTRLTVL.

This clonotype was detected many times. This chain's CDR3 is CASSGQGTFSGNTIYF. For the CDR3, the DNA is TGTGCCAGCAGCGGACAGGGAACCTTCTCTGGAAACACCATATATTTT. The rearrangement joins TRBV9 to TRBJ1-3, with 7 positions matching TRBD1. Per the germline V gene, CDR1 is SGDLS and CDR2 is YYNGEE. V was clipped by 3 bases and J by 0 bases; unmatched bases: 6. The CDR3 loop spans 16 amino acids.

The V gene is TRBV25-1, the J gene TRBJ2-3; perhaps TRBD2 as D (5 bases). Germline assignment: CDR1 MGHDK and CDR2 SYGVNS. The CDR3 runs 16 residues. V lost 6 bases and J lost 2, with 18 bases in between. CDR3 loop: CASSLLGRDVTDTQYF. The CDR3 DNA reads TGTGCCAGCAGCTTACTCGGCCGGGATGTCACAGATACGCAGTATTTT. The variable domain in full, completed from reference TRBV25-1 and TRBJ2-3, reads EADIYQTPRYLVIGTGKKITLECSQTMGHDKMYWYQQDPGMELHLIHYSYGVNSTEKGDLSSESTVSRIRTEHFPLTLESARPSHTSQYLCASSLLGRDVTDTQYFGPGTRLTVL.

This clonotype occurred many times. The chain links TRBV11-2 to TRBJ2-4, with D unresolved. This CDR3 has 15 residues. CDR1 SGHAT and CDR2 FQNNGV come from the germline V gene. V lost 4 bases, J lost 6 bases, and 16 bases lay in between. The CDR3 reads CASSSLRATLNIQYF. CDR3 in DNA: TGTGCCAGCAGCTCATTGAGAGCTACCTTAAACATTCAGTACTTC.

This clonotype appeared a few times. CDR3 protein: CSAWDTTNYGYTF. CDR3 bases: TGCAGCGCGTGGGACACTACTAACTATGGCTACACCTTC. The chain recombines TRBV29-1 with TRBJ1-2; the D gene is possibly TRBD1 (6 bases). The CDR3 is made up of 13 amino acids. CDR1 SQVTM and CDR2 ANQGSEA come from the germline V gene. Trimming removed 7 bases at V and 0 bases at J, with 12 bases between.

The chain combines TRBV7-2 with TRBJ1-3; maybe TRBD1 (5 bases). CDR1 and CDR2 from the germline V gene are SGHTA and FQGNSA. The ends were cut back, 4 bases at V and 4 bases at J, with 11 bases in the middle. The CDR3 contains 14 residues. The chain's CDR3 is CASSSWTRGNTIYF. DNA of the CDR3: TGTGCCAGCAGCTCGTGGACACGGGGAAACACCATATATTTT.